Listed below are T cell receptor beta chains from one sample, sequenced in a study of blood T cell repertoires in COVID-19. The table came from immunoSEQ multiplex PCR; TCRdb's copy has only in-frame clones and leaves some out. Of around 300,000 clones in the sample, approximately 80% were seen once. The sequenced sample consisted of peripheral blood. All receptors come from a woman between 50 and 59 years old with active or convalescent COVID-19. CDR3s include the opening cysteine and the closing phenylalanine or tryptophan. Fields, in order: J gene, V gene, CDR3 length, D gene, clone size, CDR3 DNA, CDR3 protein. D genes are given only for firm matches. A row's size may be missing; if present it is once, few, many or a size class.

J gene: TRBJ1-3
V gene: TRBV21-1
CDR3 length: 15
D gene: .
clone size: .
CDR3 DNA: TGTGCCAGCAGCAGAAACGACAGGGCAGAAAACACCATATATTTT
CDR3 protein: CASSRNDRAENTIYF

J gene: TRBJ2-3
V gene: TRBV5-1
CDR3 length: 14
D gene: TRBD1
clone size: .
CDR3 DNA: TGCGCCAGCAGCGGCCGGGACAGGGGGGATACGCAGTATTTT
CDR3 protein: CASSGRDRGDTQYF

J gene: TRBJ2-7
V gene: TRBV27
CDR3 length: 15
D gene: .
clone size: .
CDR3 DNA: TGTGCCAGCAGCTCACCCCTTGGGGGCACCTACGAGCAGTACTTC
CDR3 protein: CASSSPLGGTYEQYF

J gene: TRBJ2-5
V gene: TRBV6-1
CDR3 length: 14
D gene: .
clone size: .
CDR3 DNA: TGTGCCAGCAGTGACAGGGGATTACAAGAGACCCAGTACTTC
CDR3 protein: CASSDRGLQETQYF

J gene: TRBJ2-2
V gene: TRBV19
CDR3 length: 14
D gene: .
clone size: once
CDR3 DNA: TGTGCCAGTAGTATAGGTTCCAGGGGCGGGGAGCTGTTTTTT
CDR3 protein: CASSIGSRGGELFF

J gene: TRBJ2-1
V gene: TRBV3-1/TRBV3-2
CDR3 length: 16
D gene: TRBD1
clone size: .
CDR3 DNA: TGTGCCAGCAGCCAGGACCGGACAGGCTCCTACAATGAGCAGTTCTTC
CDR3 protein: CASSQDRTGSYNEQFF

J gene: TRBJ2-7
V gene: TRBV5-1
CDR3 length: 15
D gene: TRBD2
clone size: .
CDR3 DNA: TGCGCCAGCAGCTTGGGATCCGGGAGGTTTAGCGAGCAGTACTTC
CDR3 protein: CASSLGSGRFSEQYF

J gene: TRBJ2-3
V gene: TRBV6-5
CDR3 length: 16
D gene: TRBD2
clone size: .
CDR3 DNA: TGTGCCAGCAGTTACTCGGGGACTAGCGCCACAGATACGCAGTATTTT
CDR3 protein: CASSYSGTSATDTQYF

J gene: TRBJ2-7
V gene: TRBV28
CDR3 length: 15
D gene: TRBD2
clone size: .
CDR3 DNA: TGTGCCAGCAGTCCCACTAGCGAGACCTCCTACGAGCAGTACTTC
CDR3 protein: CASSPTSETSYEQYF

J gene: TRBJ2-7
V gene: TRBV3-1/TRBV3-2
CDR3 length: 13
D gene: TRBD1
clone size: .
CDR3 DNA: TGTGCCAGCAGCCTACAGGGGGTCCGGGAGCAGTACTTC
CDR3 protein: CASSLQGVREQYF

J gene: TRBJ1-1
V gene: TRBV19
CDR3 length: 14
D gene: .
clone size: few
CDR3 DNA: TGTGCCAGTAGATTGCAGGGTGCAAACACTGAAGCTTTCTTT
CDR3 protein: CASRLQGANTEAFF

J gene: TRBJ2-1
V gene: TRBV5-6
CDR3 length: 17
D gene: TRBD2
clone size: .
CDR3 DNA: TGTGCCAGCAGCTTTAGGGGACTAGCGGGAGAAAAGGTTGAGCAGTTCTTC
CDR3 protein: CASSFRGLAGEKVEQFF

J gene: TRBJ2-5
V gene: TRBV27
CDR3 length: 16
D gene: .
clone size: .
CDR3 DNA: TGTGCCAGCAGTTTATACAGGGACGGTTTCCAAGAGACCCAGTACTTC
CDR3 protein: CASSLYRDGFQETQYF

J gene: TRBJ1-2
V gene: TRBV6-2/TRBV6-3
CDR3 length: 13
D gene: .
clone size: once
CDR3 DNA: TGTGCCAGCAGTCGCCAGGGCCTCTATGGCTACACCTTC
CDR3 protein: CASSRQGLYGYTF

J gene: TRBJ2-2
V gene: TRBV19
CDR3 length: 15
D gene: .
clone size: .
CDR3 DNA: TGTGCCAGTAGGAGGCGGGGACTTAACACCGGGGAGCTGTTTTTT
CDR3 protein: CASRRRGLNTGELFF

J gene: TRBJ2-3
V gene: TRBV9
CDR3 length: 15
D gene: TRBD1
clone size: .
CDR3 DNA: TGTGCCAGCAGCTTGCGACAGGGGGGCACAGATACGCAGTATTTT
CDR3 protein: CASSLRQGGTDTQYF

J gene: TRBJ1-6
V gene: TRBV6-2/TRBV6-3
CDR3 length: 14
D gene: .
clone size: .
CDR3 DNA: TGTGCCAGCAGTTACTTCCAGGGGAATTCACCCCTCCACTTT
CDR3 protein: CASSYFQGNSPLHF

J gene: TRBJ1-2
V gene: TRBV29-1
CDR3 length: 13
D gene: .
clone size: .
CDR3 DNA: TGCGTGGGGGGGAAGAAGCCTAACTATGGCTACACCTTC
CDR3 protein: CVGGKKPNYGYTF

J gene: TRBJ1-3
V gene: TRBV19
CDR3 length: 14
D gene: .
clone size: .
CDR3 DNA: TGTGCCAGTAGCCCGACAGGTTTTGGAAACACCATATATTTT
CDR3 protein: CASSPTGFGNTIYF

J gene: TRBJ1-4
V gene: TRBV4-1
CDR3 length: 17
D gene: .
clone size: once
CDR3 DNA: TGCGCCAGCAGCCGCCCGCCGGGGGAGCTCAGTAATGAAAAACTGTTTTTT
CDR3 protein: CASSRPPGELSNEKLFF